The 29 T cell receptor beta chains presented below share a single source sample, sequenced in a study of OX40 agonist ivuxolimab in advanced cancers. TCRdb keeps only in-frame clones here, not all; method: immunoSEQ multiplex PCR. The sample holds approximately 31,000 clones, around 80% seen once. The source was CD4+ or CD8+ T cells sorted from blood, collected in a trial of the OX40 agonist ivuxolimab. Receptor source: an adult with an advanced solid tumor such as melanoma, head and neck, liver or kidney cancer.

The V gene is TRBV6-1, the J gene TRBJ1-6; 8 nucleotides match TRBD1. V shed 7 bases and J 7 bases; nucleotides not matched to a gene: 6. Germline V gene sequence: CDR1 MNHNS, CDR2 SASEGT. The CDR3 is 14 amino acids. CDR3 sequence: CASKTGAGNSPLHF. The CDR3 nucleotides read TGTGCCAGCAAGACAGGGGCTGGGAATTCACCCCTCCACTTT.

This clone was seen just once. The chain combines TRBV18 with TRBJ2-7; possibly TRBD1 for D (6 bases). CDR1 is KGHSH and CDR2 is LQKENI in the germline V gene. This CDR3 is built from 13 residues. The V end was cut by 1 base, the J end by 3 bases, with 7 bases between. The CDR3 nucleotides are TGTGCCAGCTCACCACAGGGGGACTACGAGCAGTACTTC. Translated: CASSPQGDYEQYF.

This chain links TRBV19 with TRBJ1-2; TRBD1 matches 9 bases. Germline CDR1 is LNHDA and CDR2 is SQIVND (reference sequence). After removal of 4 bases from V and 7 bases from J, the junction contained 7 bases not matched to a gene. The CDR3 runs 14 residues. Here the CDR3 reads CASSTPGQGSGYTF. Here the CDR3 DNA reads TGTGCCAGTAGTACGCCGGGACAGGGTAGTGGCTACACCTTC.

The chain joins TRBV20-1 to TRBJ2-3; the D is unclear. The germline CDR1 and CDR2 sequences are DFQATT and SNEGSKA (reference sequence). This CDR3 contains 11 residues. Deletions cut 6 bases from V and 5 bases from J, with 9 bases between. CDR3 protein: CSAPLRDTQYF. CDR3 in DNA: TGCAGTGCACCACTACGAGATACGCAGTATTTT.

The rearrangement links TRBV28 to TRBJ1-4, with a possible D match to TRBD1 (5 bases). Germline loops: CDR1 MDHEN, CDR2 SYDVKM. V was pared by 6 bases and J by 8 bases, with 16 bases between. This CDR3 has 14 residues. The CDR3 region has the DNA TGTGCCAGCAGCCCGGGGGATTCGAGAGAAAAACTGTTTTTT. Translating gives CASSPGDSREKLFF.

The rearrangement links TRBV5-1 to TRBJ1-5; 10 bases fit TRBD1. Germline-derived CDR1 and CDR2 are SGHRS and YFSETQ. V dropped 5 bases and J dropped 2; count of bases not matched to a gene: 4. CDR3 size: 15 residues. CDR3 DNA sequence: TGCGCCAGCAGGGCCGGGACAGGGGGCAATCAGCCCCAGCATTTT. It translates to CASRAGTGGNQPQHF.

The chain joins TRBV15 to TRBJ1-5, with no clear D. There are 15 residues in the CDR3. Germline loops: CDR1 LNHNV, CDR2 YYDKDF (reference sequence). The germline V and J ends were trimmed by 0 bases and 2 bases, with 8 bases remaining between them. CDR3 in amino acids: CATSRDLGGNQPQHF. CDR3 sequence (DNA): TGTGCCACCAGCAGAGATCTGGGAGGCAATCAGCCCCAGCATTTT.

The V gene is TRBV6-4, the J gene TRBJ2-1; D perhaps matches TRBD1 (6 bases). Between the trimmed V and J ends, which lost 7 bases and 10 bases, there was a span of 14 bases. The CDR3 runs to 12 residues. The germline CDR1 and CDR2 sequences are MRHNA and SNTAGT. The CDR3 DNA follows: TGTGCCAGCAACAGGGAAGAAAAGGAGCAGTTCTTC. Amino acid sequence: CASNREEKEQFF.

A few counts support this clone. CDR3 protein: CASSRGTSGGLDTQYF. The CDR3 region has the DNA TGTGCCAGCAGTCGAGGGACTAGCGGGGGGTTAGATACGCAGTATTTT. V is TRBV2 and J is TRBJ2-3; TRBD2 agrees at 15 bases. The CDR3 consists of 16 residues. Germline loops: CDR1 SNHLY, CDR2 FYNNEI. The junction had 5 bases not matched to a gene; V was cut back by 5 bases and J by 5 bases. Variable domain in full (rest from reference TRBV2 and TRBJ2-3): EPEVTQTPSHQVTQMGQEVILRCVPISNHLYFYWYRQILGQKVEFLVSFYNNEISEKSEIFDDQFSVERPDGSNFTLKIRSTKLEDSAMYFCASSRGTSGGLDTQYFGPGTRLTVL.

V gene TRBV6-1 combines with J gene TRBJ1-2; 8 bases line up with TRBD1. Germline values: CDR1 MNHNS, CDR2 SASEGT. V dropped 6 bases and J dropped 5; count of bases not matched to a gene: 5. CDR3 length equals 13 residues. The DNA of the CDR3 is TGTGCCAGCAGGGACAGGGTCTCGTATGGCTACACCTTC. Translation: CASRDRVSYGYTF.

The J gene is TRBJ2-3, the V gene TRBV7-2; 7 nucleotides agree with TRBD2. The CDR3 covers 15 residues. V was pared by 1 base and J by 5 bases, with 6 bases of the junction left unmatched. Per the germline V gene, CDR1 is SGHTA and CDR2 is FQGNSA. In nucleotides, the CDR3 is TGTGCCAGCAGCTTAGGACTAGCAGTCGGAGATACGCAGTATTTT. Its protein product is CASSLGLAVGDTQYF.

In its sample, this clone was seen a few times. The CDR3 reads CASSSRVNTGELFF. The CDR3 DNA reads TGTGCCAGCAGCTCCAGGGTGAACACCGGGGAGCTGTTTTTT. V and J are TRBV7-2 and TRBJ2-2; TRBD1 might be the D (5 bases). Trimming left V 4 bases short and J 1 base short, with 7 bases between. Germline CDR1 is SGHTA and CDR2 is FQGNSA. The CDR3 totals 14 residues. Supplemented by reference TRBV7-2 and TRBJ2-2, the full variable domain reads GAGVSQSPSNKVTEKGKDVELRCDPISGHTALYWYRQSLGQGLEFLIYFQGNSAPDKSGLPSDRFSAERTGGSVSTLTIQRTQQEDSAVYLCASSSRVNTGELFFGEGSRLTVL.

This chain connects TRBV6-1 to TRBJ1-1; 11 bases fit TRBD1. The CDR3 covers 15 residues. Germline V lookup: CDR1 MNHNS, CDR2 SASEGT. The trim removed 8 bases at V and 4 bases at J, leaving 9 bases unmatched. Here the CDR3 reads CASRGQGALRTEAFF. In DNA form, the CDR3 reads TGTGCCAGCCGTGGACAGGGGGCACTTCGCACTGAAGCTTTCTTT.

V usage is TRBV5-1 and J usage is TRBJ2-5, with 11 nucleotides matching TRBD2. After removal of 0 bases from V and 1 base from J, the junction contained 2 bases not matched to a gene. The CDR3 totals 16 residues. CDR1 and CDR2 from the germline V gene are SGHRS and YFSETQ. The DNA for the CDR3 is TGCGCCAGCAGCTTGGCAACTAGCGGGGGCCAAGAGACCCAGTACTTC. Encoded protein: CASSLATSGGQETQYF.

J is TRBJ2-1 and V is TRBV19, with TRBD1 as a possible D gene (6 bases). This CDR3 has 15 residues. The V end lost 1 base, the J end lost 6 bases, and 13 bases lay between the germline ends. Germline V gene data show CDR1 as LNHDA and CDR2 as SQIVND (reference sequence). The CDR3 loop reads CASSIGGRGGNEQFF. The CDR3 nucleotides are TGTGCCAGTAGTATAGGTGGCAGGGGTGGCAATGAGCAGTTCTTC.

This chain joins TRBV5-1 and TRBJ2-1; D unresolved. Germline CDR1 reads SGHRS; CDR2 reads YFSETQ. CDR3 length: 16 amino acids. V gave up 0 bases and J gave up 0 bases, with 10 bases separating them. CDR3: CASSLGRMSSYNEQFF. DNA of the CDR3: TGCGCCAGCAGCTTGGGTCGGATGAGCTCCTACAATGAGCAGTTCTTC.

The J gene is TRBJ1-4, the V gene TRBV30; possibly TRBD1 for D (5 bases). Germline CDR1 GTSNPN, CDR2 SVGIG (reference sequence). Trimming stripped 0 bases from V and 8 bases from J, with 13 bases between. This CDR3 is built from 14 residues. The CDR3 protein is CAWSVGGDGEKLFF. The CDR3 coding sequence is TGTGCCTGGAGTGTGGGGGGGGATGGAGAAAAACTGTTTTTT.

This clone has just one count. The V gene is TRBV5-1, the J gene TRBJ2-7; 12 nucleotides match TRBD2. The CDR3 loop spans 17 amino acids. The junction had 12 bases not matched to a gene; V was cut back by 3 bases and J by 5 bases. Germline values: CDR1 SGHRS, CDR2 YFSETQ. CDR3 DNA: TGCGCCAGCAGCTCCTGGACTAGCGGGGTTCCTTCCCACGAGCAGTACTTC. This sequence encodes CASSSWTSGVPSHEQYF.

The chain carries TRBV6-4 and TRBJ1-1; no firm D call. CDR3 length equals 13 residues. Trimming removed 5 bases from V and 0 bases from J, with 7 bases in between. Germline CDR1 is MRHNA and CDR2 is SNTAGT. CDR3 coding DNA: TGTGCCAGCAGTCAGATAATGAACACTGAAGCTTTCTTT. Translation gives CASSQIMNTEAFF.

This clone has a handful of counts. V is TRBV5-4 and J is TRBJ2-3; 13 bases line up with TRBD2. The V gene's germline CDR1 is SGHNT and CDR2 YYREEE (reference sequence). CDR3 length: 16 residues. Trimming cost V 4 bases and J 0 bases; bases outside gene matches: 2. The DNA of the CDR3 is TGTGCCAGCAGCCCGGGACTAGCGGGGAGCACAGATACGCAGTATTTT. It specifies CASSPGLAGSTDTQYF.

This sequence joins TRBV15 and TRBJ2-3; D gene unclear. Germline CDR1 reads LNHNV; CDR2 reads YYDKDF (reference sequence). There are 16 residues in the CDR3. Deletions cut 5 bases from V and 4 bases from J, with 19 bases between. The CDR3 sequence: CATSSSPPLGPDTQYF. CDR3 DNA: TGTGCCACCAGCTCCTCCCCCCCCCTCGGACCAGATACGCAGTATTTT.

This chain connects TRBV7-6 to TRBJ1-5; D is unclear. This CDR3 is built from 15 residues. Germline assignment: CDR1 SGHVS and CDR2 FNYEAQ. V lost 1 base and J lost 0, with 7 bases in between. CDR3 amino acids: CASSLVAVSNQPQHF. CDR3 DNA sequence: TGTGCCAGCAGCTTAGTCGCGGTTAGCAATCAGCCCCAGCATTTT.

The rearrangement uses TRBV4-1 and TRBJ1-1, with a weak D call TRBD1 (5 bases). Trimming left V 4 bases short and J 0 bases short, with 6 bases between. Looked up from germline, CDR1 is MGHRA and CDR2 is YSYEKL. This CDR3 has 13 amino acids. CDR3 DNA sequence: TGCGCCAGCAGCCCACAGGTGAACACTGAAGCTTTCTTT. This gives the protein CASSPQVNTEAFF.

This rearrangement joins TRBV5-1 to TRBJ2-1; 7 bases agree with TRBD1. Germline CDR1 SGHRS, CDR2 YFSETQ. The CDR3 extends over 15 amino acids. The V and J ends lost 0 bases and 5 bases, in that order; junction bases with no gene match: 5. The CDR3 nucleotides are TGCGCCAGCAGCTTGGGGTCAGGGGGAAACAATGAGCAGTTCTTC. Amino acid sequence: CASSLGSGGNNEQFF.

In its sample, this clone was seen once. The chain joins TRBV6-1 to TRBJ2-5; D possibly matches TRBD1 or TRBD2 (6 bases each). Germline CDR1 and CDR2: MNHNS and SASEGT. The CDR3 has 14 residues. Trimming stripped 2 bases from V and 5 bases from J, with 12 bases between. Written as DNA, the CDR3 is TGTGCCAGCAGTGAATGGGGGGCTCCCGAGACCCAGTACTTC. It is translated as CASSEWGAPETQYF.

This clone was found a few times. The DNA of the CDR3 is TGTGCCAGCAGCCAAGAACAGGGGACTCCTAACTATGGCTACACCTTC. Protein: CASSQEQGTPNYGYTF. V is TRBV4-2 and J is TRBJ1-2; TRBD1 agrees at 7 bases. CDR3 length: 16 amino acids. V gave up 0 bases and J gave up 0 bases; unmatched junction bases: 4. Germline V lookup: CDR1 LGHNA, CDR2 YNFKEQ.

The V gene is TRBV6-5, the J gene TRBJ2-7; D unresolved. V gave up 4 bases and J gave up 1 base, with 5 bases separating them. In germline, CDR1 is MNHEY, CDR2 SVGAGI. The CDR3 has 12 amino acids. CDR3 residues: CASSSSSYEQYF. The DNA for the CDR3 is TGTGCCAGCAGTTCCAGTTCCTACGAGCAGTACTTC.

The J gene is TRBJ2-2, the V gene TRBV5-1; TRBD1 matches 9 bases. V gave up 4 bases and J gave up 6 bases; unmatched junction bases: 7. Germline lookup yields CDR1 SGHRS and CDR2 YFSETQ. The CDR3 is 15 amino acids. CDR3 loop: CASSSRQGGPGELFF. Here the CDR3 DNA reads TGCGCCAGCAGCAGCCGACAGGGGGGCCCCGGGGAGCTGTTTTTT.

This sequence joins TRBV5-1 and TRBJ1-1, with 7 bases fitting TRBD1. The V gene end was trimmed by 0 bases and the J gene end by 0 bases; junction bases not matched to a gene: 2. CDR3 length: 15 residues. Germline V lookup: CDR1 SGHRS, CDR2 YFSETQ. This CDR3 is CASSLAGTVNTEAFF. Here the CDR3 DNA reads TGCGCCAGCAGCTTGGCTGGGACAGTGAACACTGAAGCTTTCTTT.